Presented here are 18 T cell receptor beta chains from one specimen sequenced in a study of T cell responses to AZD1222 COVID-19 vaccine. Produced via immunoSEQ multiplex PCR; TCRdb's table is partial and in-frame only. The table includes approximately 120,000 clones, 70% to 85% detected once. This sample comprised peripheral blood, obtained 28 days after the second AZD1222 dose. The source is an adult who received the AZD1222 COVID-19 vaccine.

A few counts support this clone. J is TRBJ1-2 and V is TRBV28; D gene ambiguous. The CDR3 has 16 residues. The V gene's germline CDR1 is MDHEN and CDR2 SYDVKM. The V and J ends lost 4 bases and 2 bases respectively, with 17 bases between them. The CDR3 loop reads CASSSLSWLANYGYTF. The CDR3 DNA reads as TGTGCCAGCAGTTCTCTATCTTGGTTGGCCAACTATGGCTACACCTTC.

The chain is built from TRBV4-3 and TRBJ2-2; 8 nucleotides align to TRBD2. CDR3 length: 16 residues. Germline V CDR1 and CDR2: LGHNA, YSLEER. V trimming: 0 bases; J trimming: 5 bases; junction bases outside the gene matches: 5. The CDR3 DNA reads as TGCGCCAGCAGCCAAGAGCGGGGGGTCGGGACCGGGGAGCTGTTTTTT. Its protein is CASSQERGVGTGELFF.

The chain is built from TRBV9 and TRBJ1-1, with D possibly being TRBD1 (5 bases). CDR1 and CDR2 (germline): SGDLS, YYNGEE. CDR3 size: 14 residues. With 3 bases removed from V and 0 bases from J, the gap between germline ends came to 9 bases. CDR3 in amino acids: CASSEEGVNTEAFF. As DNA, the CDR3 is TGTGCCAGCAGCGAGGAAGGGGTGAACACTGAAGCTTTCTTT.

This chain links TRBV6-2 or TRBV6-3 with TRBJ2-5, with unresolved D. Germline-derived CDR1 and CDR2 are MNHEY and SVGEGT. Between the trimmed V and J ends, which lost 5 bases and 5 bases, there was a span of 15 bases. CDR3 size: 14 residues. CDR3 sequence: CASSRPDLPETQYF. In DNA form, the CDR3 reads TGTGCCAGCAGTCGTCCGGACCTCCCGGAGACCCAGTACTTC.

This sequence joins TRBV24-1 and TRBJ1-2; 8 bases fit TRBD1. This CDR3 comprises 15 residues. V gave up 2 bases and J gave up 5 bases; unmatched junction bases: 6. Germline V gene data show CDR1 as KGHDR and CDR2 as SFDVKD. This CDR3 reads CATSDSGTGSYGYTF. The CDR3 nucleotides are TGTGCCACCAGTGATTCCGGGACAGGATCGTATGGCTACACCTTC.

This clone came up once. The DNA for the CDR3 is TGCAGTGCTCGTGACCCACAGGGCGGGCAGCCCCAGCATTTT. This encodes CSARDPQGGQPQHF. The V gene is TRBV20-1, the J gene TRBJ1-5; D may be TRBD1 (6 bases). Germline V CDR1 and CDR2: DFQATT, SNEGSKA (reference sequence). CDR3 length: 14 amino acids. Trimming removed 5 bases from V and 7 bases from J, with 18 bases in between.

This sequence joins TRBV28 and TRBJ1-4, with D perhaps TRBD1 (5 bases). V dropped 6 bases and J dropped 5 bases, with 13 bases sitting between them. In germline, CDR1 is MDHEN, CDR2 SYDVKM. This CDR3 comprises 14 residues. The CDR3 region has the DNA TGTGCCAGCAGCCTGACAGATCCGAATGAAAAACTGTTTTTT. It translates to CASSLTDPNEKLFF.

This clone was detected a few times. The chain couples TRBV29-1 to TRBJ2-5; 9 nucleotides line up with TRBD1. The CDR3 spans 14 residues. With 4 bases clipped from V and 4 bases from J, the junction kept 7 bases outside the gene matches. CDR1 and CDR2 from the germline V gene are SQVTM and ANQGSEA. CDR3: CSVGTGGLGETQYF. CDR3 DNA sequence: TGCAGCGTTGGAACAGGGGGCCTAGGAGAGACCCAGTACTTC. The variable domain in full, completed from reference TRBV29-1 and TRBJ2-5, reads SAVISQKPSRDICQRGTSLTIQCQVDSQVTMMFWYRQQPGQSLTLIATANQGSEATYESGFVIDKFPISRPNLTFSTLTVSNMSPEDSSIYLCSVGTGGLGETQYFGPGTRLLVL.

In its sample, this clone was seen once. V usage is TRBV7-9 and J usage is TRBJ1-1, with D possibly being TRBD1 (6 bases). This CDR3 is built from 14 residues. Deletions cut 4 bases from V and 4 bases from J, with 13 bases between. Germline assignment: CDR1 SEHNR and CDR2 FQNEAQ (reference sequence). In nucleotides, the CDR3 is TGTGCCAGCAGCTCCCAGGGGTCGGGCACTGAAGCTTTCTTT. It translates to CASSSQGSGTEAFF.

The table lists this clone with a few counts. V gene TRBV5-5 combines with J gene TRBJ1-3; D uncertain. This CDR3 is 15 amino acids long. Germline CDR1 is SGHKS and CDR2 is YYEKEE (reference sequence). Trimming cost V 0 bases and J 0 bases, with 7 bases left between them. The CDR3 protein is CASSLEPSSGNTIYF. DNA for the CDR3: TGTGCCAGCAGCTTGGAACCGAGCTCTGGAAACACCATATATTTT.

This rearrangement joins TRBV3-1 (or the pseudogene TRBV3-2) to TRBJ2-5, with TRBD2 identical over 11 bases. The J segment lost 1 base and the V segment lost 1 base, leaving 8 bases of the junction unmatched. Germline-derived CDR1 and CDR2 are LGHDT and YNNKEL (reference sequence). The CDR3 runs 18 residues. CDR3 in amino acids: CASSQAFGSGGAQETQYF. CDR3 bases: TGTGCCAGCAGCCAAGCCTTCGGTAGCGGGGGGGCCCAAGAGACCCAGTACTTC.

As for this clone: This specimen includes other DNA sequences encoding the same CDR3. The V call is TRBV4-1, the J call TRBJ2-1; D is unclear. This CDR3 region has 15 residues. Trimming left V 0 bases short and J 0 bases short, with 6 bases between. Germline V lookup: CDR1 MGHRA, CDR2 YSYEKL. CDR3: CASSQEASSYNEQFF. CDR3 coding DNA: TGCGCCAGCAGCCAAGAAGCCAGCTCCTACAATGAGCAGTTCTTC.

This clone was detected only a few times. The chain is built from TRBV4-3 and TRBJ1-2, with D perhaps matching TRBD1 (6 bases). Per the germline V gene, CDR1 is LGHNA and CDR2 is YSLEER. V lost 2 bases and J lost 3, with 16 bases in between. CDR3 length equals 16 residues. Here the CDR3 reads CASSQTGREEDYGYTF. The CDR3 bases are TGCGCCAGCAGCCAAACAGGGAGGGAGGAGGACTATGGCTACACCTTC.

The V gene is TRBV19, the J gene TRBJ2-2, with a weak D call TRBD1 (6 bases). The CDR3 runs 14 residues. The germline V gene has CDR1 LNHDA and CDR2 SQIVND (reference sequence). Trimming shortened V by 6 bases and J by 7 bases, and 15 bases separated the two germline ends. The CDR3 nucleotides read TGTGCCAGTAGACCCGGGACAATGGTCGGGGAGCTGTTTTTT. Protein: CASRPGTMVGELFF.

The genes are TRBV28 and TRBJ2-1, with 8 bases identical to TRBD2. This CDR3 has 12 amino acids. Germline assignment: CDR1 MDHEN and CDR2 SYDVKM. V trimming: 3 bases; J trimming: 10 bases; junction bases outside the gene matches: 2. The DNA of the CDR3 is TGTGCCAGCAGTTTGATAGCGGGAGAGCAGTTCTTC. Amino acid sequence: CASSLIAGEQFF.

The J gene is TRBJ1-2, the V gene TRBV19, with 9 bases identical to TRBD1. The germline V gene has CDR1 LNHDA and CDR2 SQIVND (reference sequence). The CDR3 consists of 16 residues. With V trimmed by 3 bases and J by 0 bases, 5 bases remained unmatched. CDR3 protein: CASSIRGQGANYGYTF. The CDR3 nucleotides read TGTGCCAGTAGTATTAGGGGACAGGGAGCTAACTATGGCTACACCTTC.

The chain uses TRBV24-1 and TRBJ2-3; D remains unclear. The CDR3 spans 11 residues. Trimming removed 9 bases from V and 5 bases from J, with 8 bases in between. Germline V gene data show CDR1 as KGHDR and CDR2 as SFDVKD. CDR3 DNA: TGTGCCACCGCCTCAGAAGATACGCAGTATTTT. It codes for CATASEDTQYF.

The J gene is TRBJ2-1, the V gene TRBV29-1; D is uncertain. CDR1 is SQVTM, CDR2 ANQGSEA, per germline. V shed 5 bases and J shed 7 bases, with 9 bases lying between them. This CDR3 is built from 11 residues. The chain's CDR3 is CSVKMGNEQFF. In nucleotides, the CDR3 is TGCAGCGTTAAAATGGGGAATGAGCAGTTCTTC.